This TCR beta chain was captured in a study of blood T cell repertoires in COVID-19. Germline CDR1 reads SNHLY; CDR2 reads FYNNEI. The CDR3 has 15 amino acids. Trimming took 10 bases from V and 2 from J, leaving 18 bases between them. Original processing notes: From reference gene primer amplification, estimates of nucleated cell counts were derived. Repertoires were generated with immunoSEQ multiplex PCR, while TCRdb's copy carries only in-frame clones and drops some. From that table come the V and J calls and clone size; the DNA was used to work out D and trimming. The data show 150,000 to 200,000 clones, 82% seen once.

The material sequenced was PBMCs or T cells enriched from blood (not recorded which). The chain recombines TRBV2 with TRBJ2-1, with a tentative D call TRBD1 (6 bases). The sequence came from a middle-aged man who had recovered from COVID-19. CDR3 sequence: CATSYGGQTYNEQFF. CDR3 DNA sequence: TGTGCCACCTCTTATGGGGGACAAACCTACAATGAGCAGTTCTTC.